The 15 T cell receptor beta chains below come from one sample, sequenced in a study of PD-1 blockade in classical Hodgkin lymphoma. Each patient's relapse followed autologous stem cell transplantation, and brentuximab vedotin exposure varied. CD4+ T cells were purified from thawed PBMCs by negative selection. Method: immunoSEQ multiplex PCR; TCRdb's copy keeps in-frame clones and lacks some. The sample lists about 12,000 clones; approximately 80% were seen once. Sequencing used CD4+ T cells from blood, obtained at baseline. These TCRs come from a human donor with classical Hodgkin lymphoma.

The chain recombines TRBV2 with TRBJ2-5, with D maybe TRBD1 (6 bases). The CDR3 consists of 13 residues. V was trimmed by 5 bases and J by 8 bases, leaving 15 bases between them. CDR1 and CDR2 from the germline V gene are SNHLY and FYNNEI. The CDR3 sequence is CASSLGHGRTQYF. The CDR3 region has the DNA TGTGCCAGCAGTTTGGGACATGGCCGCACCCAGTACTTC. The whole variable domain, filled in from reference TRBV2 and TRBJ2-5, reads EPEVTQTPSHQVTQMGQEVILRCVPISNHLYFYWYRQILGQKVEFLVSFYNNEISEKSEIFDDQFSVERPDGSNFTLKIRSTKLEDSAMYFCASSLGHGRTQYFGPGTRLLVL.

This clone has only a few counts. The chain recombines TRBV2 with TRBJ2-7; possibly TRBD2 for D (5 bases). CDR3 size: 15 residues. Germline CDR1 and CDR2: SNHLY and FYNNEI. The germline V and J ends were trimmed by 3 bases and 3 bases, with 15 bases remaining between them. The CDR3 loop reads CASSETMRAVYEQYF. The CDR3 coding sequence is TGTGCCAGCAGTGAGACGATGAGGGCAGTCTACGAGCAGTACTTC.

The chain recombines TRBV18 with TRBJ1-1; 9 bases are shared with TRBD1. Germline V gene sequence: CDR1 KGHSH, CDR2 LQKENI. V dropped 4 bases and J dropped 4; count of bases not matched to a gene: 10. The CDR3 has 16 residues. The CDR3 is CASSLRDRDWGTEAFF. CDR3 in DNA: TGTGCCAGCTCACTCCGGGACAGGGATTGGGGCACTGAAGCTTTCTTT.

This chain uses TRBV14 with TRBJ2-2; 7 bases are a match to TRBD1. The CDR3 runs 16 residues. CDR1 SGHDN and CDR2 FVKESK come from the germline V gene. Trimming took 4 bases from V and 4 from J; bases not matched to a gene: 9. The DNA for the CDR3 is TGTGCCAGCAGCCGGAACCCGGGACAGATCACCGGGGAGCTGTTTTTT. Its protein is CASSRNPGQITGELFF.

The CDR3 DNA is TGTGCCAGCAGCCCCGGGGGAACGGCCTACGAGCAGTACTTC. This sequence encodes CASSPGGTAYEQYF. This chain links TRBV28 with TRBJ2-7; TRBD2 is a possible D gene (6 bases). Germline CDR1 MDHEN, CDR2 SYDVKM. V was shortened by 6 bases and J by 2 bases, with 14 bases between the two germline ends. The CDR3 is made up of 14 amino acids.

This sequence joins TRBV9 and TRBJ2-2, with TRBD2 as a possible D gene (5 bases). CDR1 is SGDLS and CDR2 is YYNGEE in the germline V gene. This CDR3 spans 16 amino acids. V lost 0 bases, J lost 2 bases, and 11 bases lay in between. DNA of the CDR3: TGTGCCAGCAGCGTAGGGGTGACTACTAACACCGGGGAGCTGTTTTTT. Translated: CASSVGVTTNTGELFF. Based on the CDR3 plus reference TRBV9 and TRBJ2-2, the full variable domain is DSGVTQTPKHLITATGQRVTLRCSPRSGDLSVYWYQQSLDQGLQFLIQYYNGEERAKGNILERFSAQQFPDLHSELNLSSLELGDSALYFCASSVGVTTNTGELFFGEGSRLTVL.

This rearrangement joins TRBV6-6 to TRBJ1-5; D might be TRBD1 (5 bases). The CDR3 is made up of 16 amino acids. The ends were cut back, 6 bases at V and 4 bases at J, with 19 bases in the middle. CDR1 MNHNY and CDR2 SVGAGI come from the germline V gene (reference sequence). The CDR3 is CASRPWGVRRNQPQHF. The DNA for the CDR3 is TGTGCCAGCAGACCCTGGGGGGTCAGGCGGAATCAGCCCCAGCATTTT.

V is TRBV6-1 and J is TRBJ2-2; 12 nucleotides line up with TRBD1. Germline V lookup: CDR1 MNHNS, CDR2 SASEGT. After removal of 5 bases from V and 6 bases from J, the junction contained 4 bases not matched to a gene. The CDR3 consists of 15 residues. The CDR3 coding sequence is TGTGCCAGCAGTAACCGGGACAGGGGGCCCGGGGAGCTGTTTTTT. Protein sequence: CASSNRDRGPGELFF.

The chain couples TRBV10-3 to TRBJ2-7, with 9 nucleotides matching TRBD1. The CDR3 has 16 amino acids. V dropped 5 bases and J dropped 1; count of bases not matched to a gene: 9. Germline CDR1 reads ENHRY; CDR2 reads SYGVKD. CDR3 in DNA: TGTGCCATCAGTAGGCCCCCGGGACAGGGTTCCTACGAGCAGTACTTC. Translating gives CAISRPPGQGSYEQYF.

V and J are TRBV9 and TRBJ1-5, with 11 bases aligning to TRBD1. From germline, CDR1 is SGDLS and CDR2 YYNGEE. The CDR3 runs to 15 residues. The V gene end was trimmed by 0 bases and the J gene end by 5 bases; junction bases not matched to a gene: 1. CDR3 in amino acids: CASSVGTGGYQPQHF. CDR3 DNA sequence: TGTGCCAGCAGCGTAGGGACAGGGGGCTATCAGCCCCAGCATTTT.

The genes are TRBV6-4 and TRBJ2-1; 9 nucleotides line up with TRBD2. V was clipped by 5 bases and J by 9 bases; unmatched bases: 11. Germline V gene data show CDR1 as MRHNA and CDR2 as SNTAGT. The CDR3 covers 15 residues. The CDR3 loop reads CASSPLAGGPVEQFF. The CDR3 DNA is TGTGCCAGCAGTCCCCTCGCGGGGGGGCCTGTTGAGCAGTTCTTC.

V and J are TRBV4-2 and TRBJ1-5; perhaps TRBD1 as D (5 bases). The CDR3 runs to 16 residues. Trimming cost V 4 bases and J 0 bases, with 13 bases left between them. Per the germline V gene, CDR1 is LGHNA and CDR2 is YNFKEQ. The CDR3, as DNA: TGTGCCAGCAGCCCGCTTGGGGACGTTAGCAATCAGCCCCAGCATTTT. Encoded protein: CASSPLGDVSNQPQHF.

This clone is medium-sized. The rearrangement links TRBV5-1 to TRBJ2-7; no definite D call. V lost 3 bases and J 7 bases, leaving 14 bases between the germline ends. The germline V gene encodes CDR1 SGHRS and CDR2 YFSETQ. This CDR3 spans 13 amino acids. In DNA form, the CDR3 reads TGCGCCAGCAGCTCCCCAGGCGGTCGGGAGCAGTACTTC. The encoded protein is CASSSPGGREQYF.

V usage is TRBV7-6 and J usage is TRBJ2-5; no clear D. Trimming pared 2 bases from V and 1 base from J, leaving 2 bases between. The germline gives CDR1 SGHVS, CDR2 FNYEAQ. The CDR3 runs 12 residues. The CDR3 DNA reads as TGTGCCAGCAGCTTACCCCAAGAGACCCAGTACTTC. The encoded protein is CASSLPQETQYF. Full variable domain (rest looked up from reference TRBV7-6 and TRBJ2-5): GAGVSQSPRYKVTKRGQDVALRCDPISGHVSLYWYRQALGQGPEFLTYFNYEAQQDKSGLPNDRFSAERPEGSISTLTIQRTEQRDSAMYRCASSLPQETQYFGPGTRLLVL.

V is TRBV5-4 and J is TRBJ2-7; 11 positions match TRBD2. Per germline, CDR1 SGHNT and CDR2 YYREEE (reference sequence). The CDR3 loop spans 17 amino acids. Trimming cost V 4 bases and J 2 bases; bases outside gene matches: 11. CDR3 amino acids: CASSPRGSSGGPYEQYF. DNA for the CDR3: TGTGCCAGCAGCCCCCGGGGCTCTAGCGGGGGGCCCTACGAGCAGTACTTC.